This T cell receptor (beta chain) was identified during a study of cytomegalovirus exposure and HLA in healthy donors. Points from the study as a whole: Reports indicate that TCR beta sequences accurately predicted the HLA-A and HLA-B alleles of most subjects. As was reported, the classifier diagnosed cytomegalovirus status with high specificity and sensitivity.

Each donor was healthy, and each was a bone marrow donor. The V gene's germline CDR1 is SQVTM and CDR2 ANQGSEA. The length of the CDR3 is 13 residues. V lost 5 bases and J lost 8, with 18 bases in between. Of note for this clone: The antigen is undetermined.

60 Vbeta and 13 Jbeta primers were used in PCR. This table comes from immunoSEQ multiplex PCR, and its TCRdb copy is limited to in-frame clones, with some not included. The data show about 180,000 clones, about 78% seen once. The chain uses TRBV29-1 and TRBJ1-2; D perhaps matches TRBD1 (6 bases). This TCR derives from a man in his 60s in good health and CMV-seronegative. The sequenced sample consisted of PBMCs. The CDR3 DNA is TGCAGCGTTACAGAAACAGGGCCCGGCGGCTACACCTTC. Translation gives CSVTETGPGGYTF.